This T cell receptor (beta chain) stems from a study of identical twins. The CDR3 is 16 residues long. Trimming pared 4 bases from V and 1 base from J, leaving 15 bases between. Germline CDR1 MGHRA, CDR2 YSYEKL. TCRdb ran MiXCR on the 5' RACE reads and lists one entry per CDR3 protein. The repertoire holds fewer than 650,000 distinct CDR3 sequences, about 7% seen once, with over 1.5% in the top ten. Overall study findings and caveats: Zero-insertion analyses were open to partial confounding by invariant MAIT and iNKT cells. Weaker excess twin sharing was seen among beta out-of-frame sequences.

In this sample, this clonotype turned up a few times. The antigen is not known. These data are also associated with another study on yellow fever vaccine responses in identical twins.

This sequence was found in a woman aged 18-30 years in good health. The sample comprised PBMCs. This chain connects TRBV4-1 to TRBJ2-3; D perhaps matches TRBD2 (6 bases). The CDR3 is CASSPFRESGTDTQYF. The CDR3 region has the DNA TGCGCCAGCAGCCCCTTTCGGGAGAGCGGCACAGATACGCAGTATTTT.